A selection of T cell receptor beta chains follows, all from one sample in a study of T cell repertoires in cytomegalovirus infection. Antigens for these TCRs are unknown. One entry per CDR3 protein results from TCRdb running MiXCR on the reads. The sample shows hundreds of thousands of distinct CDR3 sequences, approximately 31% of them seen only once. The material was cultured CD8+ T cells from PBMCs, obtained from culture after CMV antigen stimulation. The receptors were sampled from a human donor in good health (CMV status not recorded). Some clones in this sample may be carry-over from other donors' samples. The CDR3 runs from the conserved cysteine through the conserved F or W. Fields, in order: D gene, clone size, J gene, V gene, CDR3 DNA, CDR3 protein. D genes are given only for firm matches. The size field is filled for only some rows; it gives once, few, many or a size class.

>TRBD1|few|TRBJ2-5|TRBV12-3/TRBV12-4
TGTGCCAGCAGTTTTCTCTCGGGACAGGGATTTCAAGAGACCCAGTACTTC
CASSFLSGQGFQETQYF
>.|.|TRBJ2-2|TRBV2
TGTGCCAGCGTGCAGTCAGGATACACCGGGGAGCTGTTTTTT
CASVQSGYTGELFF
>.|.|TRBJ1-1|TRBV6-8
TGTGTCAGCAGACCCATAACGGGGGAAGCTTTCTTT
CVSRPITGEAFF
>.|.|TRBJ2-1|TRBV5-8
TGTGCCAGCAGCATAGGACAGTACAATGAGCAGTTCTTC
CASSIGQYNEQFF
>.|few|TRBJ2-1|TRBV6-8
TGTGCCAGCAGTTCTGCGGTTGGGCCGCACAATGAGCAGTTCTTC
CASSSAVGPHNEQFF
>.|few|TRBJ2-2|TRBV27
TGTGCCAGCAGTTTATCGTTCCCCTCAGGCCCCAGGGTTACCGGGGAGCTGTTTTTT
CASSLSFPSGPRVTGELFF
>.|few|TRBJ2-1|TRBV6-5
TGTGCCAGCAGTTACTCGGAAGGGGTAGGTGAGCAGTTCTTC
CASSYSEGVGEQFF
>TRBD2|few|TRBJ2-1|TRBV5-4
TGTGCCAGCAGCTACCCCCCGACTAGCGGGGGGGTACAACAGTTCTTC
CASSYPPTSGGVQQFF
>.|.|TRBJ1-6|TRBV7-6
TGTGCCAGCAGCTCTGGCCCCGGACGTACCTATAATTCACCCCTCCACTTT
CASSSGPGRTYNSPLHF
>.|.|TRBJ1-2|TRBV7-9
TGTGCCAGCAGCATACAGCTGGACAGTGATCCGTATGGCTACACCTTC
CASSIQLDSDPYGYTF
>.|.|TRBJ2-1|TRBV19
TGTGCCAGTAGTATAGATTCCCGGCCAGGGCGAAGCTCCTACAATGAGCAGTTCTTC
CASSIDSRPGRSSYNEQFF
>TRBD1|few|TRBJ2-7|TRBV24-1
TGTGCCACCACTATCCCAGGGGGATTACTCTACGAGCAGTACTTC
CATTIPGGLLYEQYF
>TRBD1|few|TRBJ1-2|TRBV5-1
TGCGCCAGCGGCACAGAGACAGGGGGCTTCTATGGCTACACCTTC
CASGTETGGFYGYTF
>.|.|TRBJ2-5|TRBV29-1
TGCAGCGCCGACGGCGGGACACAAGAGACCCAGTACTTC
CSADGGTQETQYF
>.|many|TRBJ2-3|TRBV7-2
TGTGCCAGCAGCTTAGATCCGGGGGCCTCACCCGATACGCAGTATTTT
CASSLDPGASPDTQYF
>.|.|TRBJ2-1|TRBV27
TGTGCCAGCAGTCCTAACTTGATGGAGCAGTTCTTC
CASSPNLMEQFF
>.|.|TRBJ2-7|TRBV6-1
TGTGCCAGCAGATCAAGGGATATTGGGGGTGACGAGCAGTACTTC
CASRSRDIGGDEQYF
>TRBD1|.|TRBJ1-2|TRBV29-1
TGCAGCGTTGAGTACCGCGCGACAGGGAACTATGGCTACACCTTC
CSVEYRATGNYGYTF
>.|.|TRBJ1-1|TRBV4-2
TGTGCCAGCAGCCAAGCGGGACCTGCGGGAAGCACTGAAGCTTTCTTT
CASSQAGPAGSTEAFF
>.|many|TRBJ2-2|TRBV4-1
TGCGCCAGCAGCCAAGGCCTGGCCGGGGAGCTGTTTTTT
CASSQGLAGELFF
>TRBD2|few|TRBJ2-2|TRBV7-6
TGTGCCAGCAGCTTAGCTTGGATAGCTAGCGGGGGGACCACCGGGGAGCTGTTTTTT
CASSLAWIASGGTTGELFF
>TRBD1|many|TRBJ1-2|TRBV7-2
TGTGCCAGCAGCTTCTATACGACAGGGGGGAACTATGGCTACACCTTC
CASSFYTTGGNYGYTF
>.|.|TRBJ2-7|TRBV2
TGTGCCAGCAGTGAGGAGGGACGTTTTTTTTACGAGCAGTACTTC
CASSEEGRFFYEQYF
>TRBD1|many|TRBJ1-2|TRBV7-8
TGTGCCAGCAGCCCGCTAGTCGGGACAGCTAACTATGGCTACACCTTC
CASSPLVGTANYGYTF
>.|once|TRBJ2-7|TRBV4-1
TGCGCCAGCAGCCAAGATTTGCAGGGCGTATCCTACGAGCAGTACTTC
CASSQDLQGVSYEQYF
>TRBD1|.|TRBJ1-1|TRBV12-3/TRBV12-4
TGTGCCAGCAGTCTATTGGCCCCTGACAGGGAACACTTGGGCACTGAAGCTTTCTTT
CASSLLAPDREHLGTEAFF
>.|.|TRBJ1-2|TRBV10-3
TGTGCCATCAGTGAGACGAAGGGCCCCTATAACTATGGCTACACCTTC
CAISETKGPYNYGYTF
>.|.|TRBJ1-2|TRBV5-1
TGCGCCAGCAGCTTGGCCAAGGCGGGAGGATCGTATGGCTACACCTTC
CASSLAKAGGSYGYTF
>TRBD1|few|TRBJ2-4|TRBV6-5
TGTGCCAGCAGTTACCTGGGACAGGGCTCAAACATTCAGTACTTC
CASSYLGQGSNIQYF
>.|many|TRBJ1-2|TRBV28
TGTGCCAGCAGTTTCAAGGGAGGCTACACCTTC
CASSFKGGYTF
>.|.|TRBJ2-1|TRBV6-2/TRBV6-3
TGTGCCAGCAGTGGAGCACTAGGACCCTACAATGAGCAGTTCTTC
CASSGALGPYNEQFF
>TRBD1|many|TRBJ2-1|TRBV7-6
TGTGCCAGCAGCTTATTGGCCGGGACAGGGGGAAACAATGAGCAGTTCTTC
CASSLLAGTGGNNEQFF
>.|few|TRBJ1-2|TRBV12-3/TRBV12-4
TGTGCCAGCAGTTTGGGTCGTTTAAGGGAGGGCTACACCTTC
CASSLGRLREGYTF
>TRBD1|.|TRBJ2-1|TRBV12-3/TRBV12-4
TGTGCCAGCAGACCTGACAGGGGGGGATACAATGAGCAGTTCTTC
CASRPDRGGYNEQFF
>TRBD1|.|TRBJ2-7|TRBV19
TGTGCCAGTAGTATAACCGCCGGGACAGGGAAGTGGGAGCAGTACTTC
CASSITAGTGKWEQYF
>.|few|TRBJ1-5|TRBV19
TGTGCCAGTAGTATACCTCATGGAAGCAATCAGCCCCAGCATTTT
CASSIPHGSNQPQHF